Below are 14 T cell receptor beta chains sequenced from a single sample in a study of shared clonotypes between healthy human individuals. Clones were read by immunoSEQ multiplex PCR, and TCRdb kept only the in-frame ones, dropping some. This sample has about 2 million clones, with over 85% found just once. CD8 cells classed as naive were CD45RO-negative and positively selected for CCR7, excluding terminally differentiated effector memory CD45RA+ cells. Sequences were obtained from naive CD8+ T cells sorted from blood. The source of these receptors is a man aged 18 to 35 in good health.

The chain recombines TRBV5-6 with TRBJ2-7, with D possibly matching TRBD2 (6 bases). Germline V gives CDR1 SGHDT, CDR2 YYEEEE. Trimming shortened V by 4 bases and J by 6 bases, and 14 bases separated the two germline ends. The CDR3 has 13 amino acids. CDR3 DNA sequence: TGTGCCAGCAGCACTGTAGCGGCGGTCGAGCAGTACTTC. Its protein is CASSTVAAVEQYF.

This rearrangement joins TRBV7-9 to TRBJ2-2, with a tentative D call TRBD1 (6 bases). The CDR3 runs to 16 residues. The germline V and J ends were trimmed by 1 base and 7 bases, with 16 bases remaining between them. Germline V lookup: CDR1 SEHNR, CDR2 FQNEAQ (reference sequence). The CDR3 protein is CASSLGPWGPGGELFF. CDR3 sequence (DNA): TGTGCCAGCAGCTTAGGCCCATGGGGGCCGGGCGGGGAGCTGTTTTTT.

The rearrangement links TRBV19 to TRBJ2-7; 8 bases align to TRBD2. The CDR3 has 15 residues. Germline assignment: CDR1 LNHDA and CDR2 SQIVND (reference sequence). J gave up 5 bases and V 3 bases, and 9 bases lay outside the gene matches. CDR3 DNA sequence: TGTGCCAGTAGTATTAGGGTAGCGGGATCCGACGAGCAGTACTTC. This encodes CASSIRVAGSDEQYF.

The chain couples TRBV15 to TRBJ2-7, with 7 bases matching TRBD2. V was clipped by 4 bases and J by 3 bases; unmatched bases: 6. Germline lookup yields CDR1 LNHNV and CDR2 YYDKDF (reference sequence). The length of the CDR3 is 14 residues. The CDR3 DNA sequence: TGTGCCACCAGCATACTTGGGACTAACTACGAGCAGTACTTC. Amino acid sequence: CATSILGTNYEQYF. The complete variable domain, with remaining parts taken from reference TRBV15 and TRBJ2-7, reads DAMVIQNPRYQVTQFGKPVTLSCSQTLNHNVMYWYQQKSSQAPKLLFHYYDKDFNNEADTPDNFQSRRPNTSFCFLDIRSPGLGDTAMYLCATSILGTNYEQYFGPGTRLTVT.

The chain employs TRBV7-8 and TRBJ2-1; D is uncertain. The CDR3 runs to 11 residues. Trimming stripped 5 bases from V and 10 bases from J, with 9 bases between. Germline V gene data show CDR1 as SGHVS and CDR2 as FQNEAQ. This chain's CDR3 is CASSVSNEQFF. The CDR3 DNA reads TGTGCCAGCAGCGTATCTAACGAGCAGTTCTTC.

This clone occurred a few times. DNA for the CDR3: TGTGCCAGCAGTGCTACAGGGGTGGATTCCTACGAGCAGTACTTC. Amino acids: CASSATGVDSYEQYF. The V and J genes are TRBV2 and TRBJ2-7, with 7 bases lining up with TRBD1. CDR1 is SNHLY and CDR2 is FYNNEI in the germline V gene. V lost 4 bases to trimming and J lost 1 base; unmatched junction nucleotides: 7. The CDR3 covers 15 residues. Full variable domain (rest looked up from reference TRBV2 and TRBJ2-7): EPEVTQTPSHQVTQMGQEVILRCVPISNHLYFYWYRQILGQKVEFLVSFYNNEISEKSEIFDDQFSVERPDGSNFTLKIRSTKLEDSAMYFCASSATGVDSYEQYFGPGTRLTVT.

In DNA form, the CDR3 reads TGTGCCAGCACTGATCCGGGCGAAGGAAACACCATATATTTT. Translating gives CASTDPGEGNTIYF. The chain has TRBV28 and TRBJ1-3; D uncertain. From germline, CDR1 is MDHEN and CDR2 SYDVKM. This CDR3 has 14 residues. The V and J ends lost 7 bases and 4 bases respectively, with 14 bases between them.

This clone came up a few times. The chain couples TRBV5-1 to TRBJ1-1; 9 bases align to TRBD1. V lost 3 bases and J lost 7; bases outside the gene matches: 7. Germline CDR1 and CDR2: SGHRS and YFSETQ. The CDR3 contains 14 residues. CDR3 nucleotides: TGCGCCAGCAGCTGGCGGACAGGGGTGGATGAAGCTTTCTTT. It specifies CASSWRTGVDEAFF.

This clone was counted only a few times. The genes are TRBV5-8 and TRBJ1-2; no clear D gene. Trimming removed 0 bases at V and 6 bases at J, with 15 bases between. Germline V gene data show CDR1 as SGHTS and CDR2 as YDEGEE. This CDR3 is built from 15 residues. CDR3 residues: CASSLASPLANGYTF. CDR3 bases: TGTGCCAGCAGCTTGGCTTCCCCTCTGGCAAATGGCTACACCTTC.

V gene TRBV5-1 combines with J gene TRBJ2-1; 7 nucleotides align to TRBD1. From germline, CDR1 is SGHRS and CDR2 YFSETQ. V lost 4 bases to trimming and J lost 2 bases; unmatched junction nucleotides: 12. This CDR3 is built from 17 residues. The CDR3 loop reads CASSLTTTGRPYNEQFF. CDR3 sequence (DNA): TGCGCCAGCAGCCTTACAACGACAGGGCGGCCCTACAATGAGCAGTTCTTC.

This clone was counted once. The chain joins TRBV11-2 to TRBJ2-5; 8 bases line up with TRBD1. The V and J ends lost 1 base and 5 bases, in that order; junction bases with no gene match: 3. Germline V gene data show CDR1 as SGHAT and CDR2 as FQNNGV. The CDR3 consists of 14 residues. The CDR3 is CASSLAGGAETQYF. The CDR3 region has the DNA TGTGCCAGCAGCTTAGCAGGGGGCGCGGAGACCCAGTACTTC.

The gene calls are TRBV2 and TRBJ2-5; D is uncertain. Germline V gene lookup returns CDR1 SNHLY and CDR2 FYNNEI. The CDR3 runs 14 residues. V lost 3 bases, J lost 2 bases, and 10 bases lay in between. In nucleotides, the CDR3 is TGTGCCAGCAGTGAGGCTACCCCGCAAGAGACCCAGTACTTC. Translating gives CASSEATPQETQYF.

For this clone: This specimen includes other DNA sequences encoding the same CDR3. The rearrangement joins TRBV9 to TRBJ2-7, with 9 positions matching TRBD2. The CDR3 consists of 14 residues. The germline V gene encodes CDR1 SGDLS and CDR2 YYNGEE. V dropped 2 bases and J dropped 4; count of bases not matched to a gene: 4. Here the CDR3 DNA reads TGTGCCAGCAGCGTGGGGCTAGCGGGATACGAGCAGTACTTC. This encodes CASSVGLAGYEQYF.

This chain uses TRBV27 with TRBJ1-5; D may be TRBD1 (6 bases). Germline CDR1 is MNHEY and CDR2 is SMNVEV (reference sequence). The CDR3 totals 16 residues. Trimming stripped 2 bases from V and 0 bases from J, with 11 bases between. The CDR3 sequence: CASSLLGTNSNQPQHF. In DNA, the CDR3 is TGTGCCAGCAGTTTACTCGGGACAAATAGCAATCAGCCCCAGCATTTT.